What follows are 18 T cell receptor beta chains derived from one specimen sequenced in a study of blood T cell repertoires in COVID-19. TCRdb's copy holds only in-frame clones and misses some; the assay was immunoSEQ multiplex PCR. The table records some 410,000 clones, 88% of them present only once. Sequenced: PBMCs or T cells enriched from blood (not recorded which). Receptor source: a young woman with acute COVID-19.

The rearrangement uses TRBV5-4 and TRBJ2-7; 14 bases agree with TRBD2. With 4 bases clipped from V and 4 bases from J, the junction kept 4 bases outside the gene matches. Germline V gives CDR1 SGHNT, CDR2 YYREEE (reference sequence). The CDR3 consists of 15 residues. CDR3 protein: CASSIGTSGGYEQYF. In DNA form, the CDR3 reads TGTGCCAGCAGCATCGGGACTAGCGGGGGTTACGAGCAGTACTTC. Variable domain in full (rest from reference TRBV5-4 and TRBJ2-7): ETGVTQSPTHLIKTRGQQVTLRCSSQSGHNTVSWYQQALGQGPQFIFQYYREEENGRGNFPPRFSGLQFPNYSSELNVNALELDDSALYLCASSIGTSGGYEQYFGPGTRLTVT.

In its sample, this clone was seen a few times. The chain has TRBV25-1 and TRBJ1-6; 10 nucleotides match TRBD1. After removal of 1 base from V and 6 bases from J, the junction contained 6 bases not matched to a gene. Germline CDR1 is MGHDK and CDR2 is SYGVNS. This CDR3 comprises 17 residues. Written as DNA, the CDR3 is TGTGCCAGCAGTGAATTCGACAGGGGGCAACGTAATTCACCCCTCCACTTT. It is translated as CASSEFDRGQRNSPLHF.

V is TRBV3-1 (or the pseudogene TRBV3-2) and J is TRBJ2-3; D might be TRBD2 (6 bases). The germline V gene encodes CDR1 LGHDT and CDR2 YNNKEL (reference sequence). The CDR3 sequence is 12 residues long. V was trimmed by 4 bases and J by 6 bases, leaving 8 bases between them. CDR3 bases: TGTGCCAGCAGCCTGCTAGCGGATACGCAGTATTTT. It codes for CASSLLADTQYF.

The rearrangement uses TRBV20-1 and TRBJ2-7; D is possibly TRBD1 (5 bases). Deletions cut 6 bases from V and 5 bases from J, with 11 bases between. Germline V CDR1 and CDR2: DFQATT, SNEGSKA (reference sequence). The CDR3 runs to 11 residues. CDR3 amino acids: CSAAGSHEQYF. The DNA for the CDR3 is TGCAGTGCAGCAGGGTCCCACGAGCAGTACTTC.

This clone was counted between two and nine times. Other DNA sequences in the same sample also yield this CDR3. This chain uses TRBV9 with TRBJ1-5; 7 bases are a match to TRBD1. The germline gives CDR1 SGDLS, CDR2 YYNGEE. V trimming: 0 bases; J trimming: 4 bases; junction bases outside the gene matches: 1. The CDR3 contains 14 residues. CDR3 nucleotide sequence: TGTGCCAGCAGCGTAGGGGACAGTAATCAGCCCCAGCATTTT. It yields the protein CASSVGDSNQPQHF.

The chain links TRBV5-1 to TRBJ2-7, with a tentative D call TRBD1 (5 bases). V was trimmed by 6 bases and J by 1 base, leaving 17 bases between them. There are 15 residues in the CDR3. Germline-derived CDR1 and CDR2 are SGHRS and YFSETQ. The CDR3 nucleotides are TGCGCCAGCACCCCTTGGGGCAGCTCTTCCTACGAGCAGTACTTC. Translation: CASTPWGSSSYEQYF. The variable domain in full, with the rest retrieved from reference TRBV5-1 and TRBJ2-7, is KAGVTQTPRYLIKTRGQQVTLSCSPISGHRSVSWYQQTPGQGLQFLFEYFSETQRNKGNFPGRFSGRQFSNSRSEMNVSTLELGDSALYLCASTPWGSSSYEQYFGPGTRLTVT.

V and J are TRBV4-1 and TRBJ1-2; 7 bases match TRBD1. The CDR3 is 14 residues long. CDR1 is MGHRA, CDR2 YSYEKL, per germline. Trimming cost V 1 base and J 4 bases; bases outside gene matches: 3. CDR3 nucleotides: TGCGCCAGCAGCCAAGGCGGGACAGTCTATGGCTACACCTTC. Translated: CASSQGGTVYGYTF.

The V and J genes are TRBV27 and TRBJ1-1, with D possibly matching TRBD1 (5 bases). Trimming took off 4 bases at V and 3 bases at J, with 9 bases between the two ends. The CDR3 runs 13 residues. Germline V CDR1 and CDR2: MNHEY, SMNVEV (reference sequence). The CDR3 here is CASSSRQYTEAFF. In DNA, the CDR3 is TGTGCCAGCAGTTCAAGACAGTACACTGAAGCTTTCTTT.

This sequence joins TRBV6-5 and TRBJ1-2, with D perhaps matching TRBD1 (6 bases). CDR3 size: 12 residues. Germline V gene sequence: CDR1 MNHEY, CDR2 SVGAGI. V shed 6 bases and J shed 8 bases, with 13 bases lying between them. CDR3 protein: CASSNRVKGYTF. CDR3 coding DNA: TGTGCCAGCAGCAACAGGGTTAAAGGCTACACCTTC.

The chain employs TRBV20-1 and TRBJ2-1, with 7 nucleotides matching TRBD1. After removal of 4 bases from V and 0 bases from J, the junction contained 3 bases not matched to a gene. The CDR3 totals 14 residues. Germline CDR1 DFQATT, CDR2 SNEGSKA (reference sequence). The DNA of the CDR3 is TGCAGTGCTATTGACAGGGCCTCCTACAATGAGCAGTTCTTC. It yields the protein CSAIDRASYNEQFF.

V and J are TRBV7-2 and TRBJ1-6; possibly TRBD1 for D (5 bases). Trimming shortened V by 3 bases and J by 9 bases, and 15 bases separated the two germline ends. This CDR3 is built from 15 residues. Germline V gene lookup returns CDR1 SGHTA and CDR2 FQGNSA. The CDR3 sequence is CASSFLTGVTSPLHF. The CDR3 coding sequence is TGTGCCAGCAGCTTCCTCACGGGGGTTACTTCACCCCTCCACTTT.

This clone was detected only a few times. The CDR3, as DNA: TGTGCCACCGGGGACACTGAAGCTTTCTTT. Amino acid sequence: CATGDTEAFF. This rearrangement joins TRBV10-3 to TRBJ1-1, with D uncertain. Trimming shortened V by 10 bases and J by 3 bases, and 6 bases separated the two germline ends. The CDR3 has 10 amino acids. Germline CDR1 and CDR2: ENHRY and SYGVKD.

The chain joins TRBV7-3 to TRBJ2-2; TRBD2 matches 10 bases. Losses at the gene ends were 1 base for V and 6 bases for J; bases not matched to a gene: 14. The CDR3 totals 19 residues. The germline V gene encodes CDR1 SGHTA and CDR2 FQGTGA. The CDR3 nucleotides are TGTGCCAGCAGCTTAAATCGGCTAGCGGGGGCAAACTCCGCCGGGGAGCTGTTTTTT. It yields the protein CASSLNRLAGANSAGELFF.

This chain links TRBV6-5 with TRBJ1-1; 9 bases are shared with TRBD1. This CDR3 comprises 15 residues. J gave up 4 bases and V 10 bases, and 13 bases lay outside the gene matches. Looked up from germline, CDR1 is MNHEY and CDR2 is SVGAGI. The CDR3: CATLSPGQGRTEAFF. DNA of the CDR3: TGTGCCACCTTGAGTCCGGGACAGGGTCGCACTGAAGCTTTCTTT.

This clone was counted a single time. CDR3 sequence (DNA): TGTGCCAGCAGCGAGGACAGTCAATCCTACAATGAGCAGTTCTTC. As protein: CASSEDSQSYNEQFF. The rearrangement links TRBV9 to TRBJ2-1, with D possibly being TRBD1 (6 bases). The ends were cut back, 3 bases at V and 1 base at J, with 11 bases in the middle. CDR1 and CDR2 from the germline V gene are SGDLS and YYNGEE. The CDR3 totals 15 residues.

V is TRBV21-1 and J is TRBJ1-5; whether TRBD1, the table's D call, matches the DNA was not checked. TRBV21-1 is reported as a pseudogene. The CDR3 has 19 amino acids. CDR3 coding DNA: TGTGCCAGCAGCGCCGGACAGGGGGTAATCAGGGGAGGAGATCAGCCCCAGCATTTT. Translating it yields CASSAGQGVIRGGDQPQHF.

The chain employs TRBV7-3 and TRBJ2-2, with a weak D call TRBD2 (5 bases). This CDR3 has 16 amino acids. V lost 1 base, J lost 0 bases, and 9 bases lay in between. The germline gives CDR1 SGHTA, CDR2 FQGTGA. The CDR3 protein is CASSLSGFANTGELFF. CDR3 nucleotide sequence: TGTGCCAGCAGCTTAAGCGGGTTCGCGAACACCGGGGAGCTGTTTTTT.

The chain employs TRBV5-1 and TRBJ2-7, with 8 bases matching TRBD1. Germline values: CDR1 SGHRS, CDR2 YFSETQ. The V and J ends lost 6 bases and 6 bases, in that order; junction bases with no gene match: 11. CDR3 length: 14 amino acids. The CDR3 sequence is CASNEVPGGSEQYF. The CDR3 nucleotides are TGCGCCAGCAACGAAGTACCAGGGGGCTCCGAGCAGTACTTC.